The T cell receptor beta chain under discussion was sequenced for a study of regulatory T cells in long-lasting Graves disease. Trimming removed 8 bases at V and 3 bases at J, with 23 bases between. This CDR3 contains 16 residues. From germline, CDR1 is GTSNPN and CDR2 SVGIG (reference sequence). Time point specified: newly diagnosed GD, antithyroid drugs for less than 3 months. With RNA extracted from PBMCs as input, the TCR library was made. This clonotype was seen many times. HTBI primers from iRepertoire and Arm-PCR of CDR3 regions yielded the TCR beta libraries. In TCRdb, the multiplex PCR reads were re-called with MiXCR into one record per CDR3 protein. The table has fewer than 550,000 distinct CDR3 sequences, 15% to 20% seen once. This sample also appeared in a second study, on T cells in Graves' hyperthyroidism and ophthalmopathy.

Source: peripheral blood mononuclear cells (PBMCs), taken at new diagnosis, from a patient treated with antithyroid drugs. This receptor was taken from a woman aged 40 to 65 with Graves disease. V and J are TRBV30 and TRBJ2-1; TRBD2 is a possible D gene (7 bases). CDR3 residues: CAGEGVMPSNYNEQFF. In nucleotides, the CDR3 is TGTGCCGGGGAGGGGGTGATGCCATCAAACTACAATGAGCAGTTCTTC.